These 8 T cell receptor beta chains originate from one sample sequenced in a study of blood T cell repertoires in COVID-19. The method was immunoSEQ multiplex PCR; TCRdb's version includes in-frame clones alone and lacks a portion of them. Found here are approximately 72,000 clones, over 75% of them singletons; the top ten hold around 23%. Sequenced sample: peripheral blood. These receptors all come from a man between 45 and 60 years old with acute or convalescent COVID-19.

The chain has TRBV19 and TRBJ2-1; possibly TRBD2 for D (5 bases). Germline lookup yields CDR1 LNHDA and CDR2 SQIVND (reference sequence). There are 15 residues in the CDR3. Deletions cut 4 bases from V and 8 bases from J, with 18 bases between. CDR3 amino acids: CASSNLRTPIYEQFF. The CDR3 region has the DNA TGTGCCAGTAGTAACCTTCGGACTCCTATATATGAGCAGTTCTTC.

The chain is built from TRBV5-1 and TRBJ1-1; D remains unclear. CDR1 and CDR2 (germline): SGHRS, YFSETQ. Trimming pared 3 bases from V and 1 base from J, leaving 13 bases between. The CDR3 has 15 residues. CDR3: CASSYTPTENTEAFF. CDR3 nucleotide sequence: TGCGCCAGCAGCTATACCCCTACAGAGAACACTGAAGCTTTCTTT.

The chain couples TRBV9 to TRBJ2-3, with 10 bases that match TRBD2. The CDR3 contains 17 residues. CDR1 and CDR2 from the germline V gene are SGDLS and YYNGEE. V was pared by 0 bases and J by 4 bases, with 8 bases of the junction left unmatched. The CDR3 here is CASSVDSLAGASDTQYF. The CDR3 DNA reads TGTGCCAGCAGCGTAGATTCTCTAGCGGGGGCTTCAGATACGCAGTATTTT.

This clone occurred once. This chain uses TRBV19 with TRBJ2-5, with a tentative D call TRBD2 (5 bases). This CDR3 is 16 amino acids long. Trimming cost V 4 bases and J 2 bases, with 17 bases left between them. CDR1 LNHDA and CDR2 SQIVND come from the germline V gene (reference sequence). CDR3 coding DNA: TGTGCCAGTAGTAAAGTCGGTCCGCAGCGGCAAGAGACCCAGTACTTC. Its protein product is CASSKVGPQRQETQYF.

The chain links TRBV2 to TRBJ2-3; a weak D match, TRBD2 (6 bases). Looked up from germline, CDR1 is SNHLY and CDR2 is FYNNEI. CDR3 length equals 14 residues. Trimming pared 10 bases from V and 0 bases from J, leaving 14 bases between. The CDR3 coding sequence is TGTGCCACGCAGGAGGGTACTAGCACAGATACGCAGTATTTT. As protein: CATQEGTSTDTQYF.

V is TRBV7-8 and J is TRBJ2-7, with a possible D match to TRBD2 (5 bases). Per germline, CDR1 SGHVS and CDR2 FQNEAQ. The CDR3 totals 15 residues. Trimming took off 5 bases at V and 4 bases at J, with 18 bases between the two ends. The CDR3 spells CASSPGGSIGYEQYF. CDR3 bases: TGTGCCAGCAGCCCGGGCGGGTCCATCGGGTACGAGCAGTACTTC.

V usage is TRBV11-2 and J usage is TRBJ1-6; D remains ambiguous. Germline V gene lookup returns CDR1 SGHAT and CDR2 FQNNGV. This CDR3 has 14 residues. Deletions cut 5 bases from V and 7 bases from J, with 12 bases between. CDR3 sequence (DNA): TGTGCCAGCAGCCCTTTCCCGGGAAATTCACCCCTCCACTTT. Its protein product is CASSPFPGNSPLHF. Combining the CDR3 with reference TRBV11-2 and TRBJ1-6 gives the whole variable domain EAGVAQSPRYKIIEKRQSVAFWCNPISGHATLYWYQQILGQGPKLLIQFQNNGVVDDSQLPKDRFSAERLKGVDSTLKIQPAKLEDSAVYLCASSPFPGNSPLHFGNGTRLTVT.

V gene TRBV2 combines with J gene TRBJ2-3; D may be TRBD1 (6 bases). Germline values: CDR1 SNHLY, CDR2 FYNNEI. V dropped 3 bases and J dropped 1 base, with 14 bases sitting between them. The CDR3 loop spans 16 amino acids. The CDR3 here is CASSDLPGHRTDTQYF. Here the CDR3 DNA reads TGTGCCAGCAGTGACCTTCCGGGACATCGCACAGATACGCAGTATTTT.